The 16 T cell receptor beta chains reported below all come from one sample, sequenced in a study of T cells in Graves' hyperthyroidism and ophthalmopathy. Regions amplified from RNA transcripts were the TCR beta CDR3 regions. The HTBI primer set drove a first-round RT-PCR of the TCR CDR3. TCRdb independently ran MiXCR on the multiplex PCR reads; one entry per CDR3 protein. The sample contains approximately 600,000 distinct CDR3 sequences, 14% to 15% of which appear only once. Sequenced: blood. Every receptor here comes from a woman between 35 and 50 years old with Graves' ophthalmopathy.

This chain's CDR3 is CASNPGRDRGNYGYTF. The CDR3 coding sequence is TGTGCCAGCAACCCCGGTCGGGACAGGGGTAACTATGGCTACACCTTC. The gene calls are TRBV6-1 and TRBJ1-2; 10 nucleotides align to TRBD1. Trimming took 7 bases from V and 1 from J; bases not matched to a gene: 9. CDR1 MNHNS and CDR2 SASEGT come from the germline V gene. This CDR3 is 16 amino acids long.

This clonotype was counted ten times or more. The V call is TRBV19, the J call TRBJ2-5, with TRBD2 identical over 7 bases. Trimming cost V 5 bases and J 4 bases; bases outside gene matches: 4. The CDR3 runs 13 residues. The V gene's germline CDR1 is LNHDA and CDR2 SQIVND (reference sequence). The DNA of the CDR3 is TGTGCCAGTAGTGTCCTAGCGGCAGAGACCCAGTACTTC. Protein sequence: CASSVLAAETQYF. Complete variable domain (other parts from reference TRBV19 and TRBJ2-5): DGGITQSPKYLFRKEGQNVTLSCEQNLNHDAMYWYRQDPGQGLRLIYYSQIVNDFQKGDIAEGYSVSREKKESFPLTVTSAQKNPTAFYLCASSVLAAETQYFGPGTRLLVL.

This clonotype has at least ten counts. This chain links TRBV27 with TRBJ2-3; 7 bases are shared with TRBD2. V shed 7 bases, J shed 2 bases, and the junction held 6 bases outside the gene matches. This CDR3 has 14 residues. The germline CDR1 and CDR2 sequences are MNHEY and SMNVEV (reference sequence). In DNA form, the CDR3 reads TGTGCCAGCACCCCGGGACTACTCACAGATACGCAGTATTTT. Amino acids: CASTPGLLTDTQYF.

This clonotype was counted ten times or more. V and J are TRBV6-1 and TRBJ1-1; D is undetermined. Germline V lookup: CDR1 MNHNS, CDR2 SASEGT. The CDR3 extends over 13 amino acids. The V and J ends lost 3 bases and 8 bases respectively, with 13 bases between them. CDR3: CASSEIVQVEAFF. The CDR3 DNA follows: TGTGCCAGCAGTGAGATAGTCCAGGTAGAAGCTTTCTTT.

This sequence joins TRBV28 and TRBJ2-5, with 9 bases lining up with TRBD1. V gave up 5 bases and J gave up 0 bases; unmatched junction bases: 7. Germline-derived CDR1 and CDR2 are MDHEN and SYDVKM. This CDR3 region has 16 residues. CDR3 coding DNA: TGTGCCAGCAGTATTCGACAGGGGGGCTACCAAGAGACCCAGTACTTC. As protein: CASSIRQGGYQETQYF.

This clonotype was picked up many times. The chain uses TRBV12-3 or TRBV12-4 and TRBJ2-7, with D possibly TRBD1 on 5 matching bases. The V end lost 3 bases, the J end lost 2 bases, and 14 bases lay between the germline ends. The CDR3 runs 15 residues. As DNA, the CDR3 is TGTGCCAGCAGTTTCTCGACAGCCTTCGCCTACGAGCAGTACTTC. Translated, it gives CASSFSTAFAYEQYF.

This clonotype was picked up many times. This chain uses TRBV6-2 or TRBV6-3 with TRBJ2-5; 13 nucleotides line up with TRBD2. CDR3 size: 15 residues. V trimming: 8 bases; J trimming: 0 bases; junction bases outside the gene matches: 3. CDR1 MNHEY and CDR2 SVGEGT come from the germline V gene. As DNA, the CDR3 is TGTGCCAGCCGGACTAGCGGGGGCAACCAAGAGACCCAGTACTTC. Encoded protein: CASRTSGGNQETQYF.

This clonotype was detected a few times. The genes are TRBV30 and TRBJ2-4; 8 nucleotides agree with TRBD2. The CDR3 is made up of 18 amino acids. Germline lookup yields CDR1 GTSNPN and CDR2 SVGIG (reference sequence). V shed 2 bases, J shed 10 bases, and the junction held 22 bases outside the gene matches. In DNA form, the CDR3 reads TGTGCCTGGAGTTCCACGTCTACCGGGACTAGGTCGATTGAAATTCAGTACTTC. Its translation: CAWSSTSTGTRSIEIQYF. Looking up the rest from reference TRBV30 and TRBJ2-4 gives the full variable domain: SQTIHQWPATLVQPVGSPLSLECTVEGTSNPNLYWYRQAAGRGLQLLFYSVGIGQISSEVPQNLSASRPQDRQFILSSKKLLLSDSGFYLCAWSSTSTGTRSIEIQYFGAGTRLSVL.

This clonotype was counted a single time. DNA for the CDR3: TGTGCCTGGAGTCCTACCCATGAGGTAGGCTACACCTTC. Translated: CAWSPTHEVGYTF. The chain employs TRBV30 and TRBJ1-2; no clear D gene. The germline V gene encodes CDR1 GTSNPN and CDR2 SVGIG (reference sequence). The CDR3 covers 13 residues. V lost 2 bases, J lost 8 bases, and 15 bases lay in between.

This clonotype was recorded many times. The CDR3 region has the DNA TGCAGCGTTGAAGACAGGGACAGGGCCTACGAGCAGTACTTC. Residues: CSVEDRDRAYEQYF. The V call is TRBV29-1, the J call TRBJ2-7; TRBD1 agrees at 9 bases. The junction had 2 bases not matched to a gene; V was cut back by 0 bases and J by 2 bases. Germline V gene lookup returns CDR1 SQVTM and CDR2 ANQGSEA. The CDR3 sequence is 14 residues long.

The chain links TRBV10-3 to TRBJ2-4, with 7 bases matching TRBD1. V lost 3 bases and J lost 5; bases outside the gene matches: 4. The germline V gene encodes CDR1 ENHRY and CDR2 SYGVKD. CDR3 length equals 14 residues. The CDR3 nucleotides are TGTGCCATCAGTGACCGGGACAGTCAAAACATTCAGTACTTC. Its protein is CAISDRDSQNIQYF.

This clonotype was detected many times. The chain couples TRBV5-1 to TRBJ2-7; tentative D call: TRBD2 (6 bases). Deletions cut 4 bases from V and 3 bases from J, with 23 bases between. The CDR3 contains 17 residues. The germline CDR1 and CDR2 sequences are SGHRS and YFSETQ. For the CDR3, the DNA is TGCGCCAGCAGCCTACGGCCGGGACTGCGAAGGGTCTACGAGCAGTACTTC. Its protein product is CASSLRPGLRRVYEQYF.

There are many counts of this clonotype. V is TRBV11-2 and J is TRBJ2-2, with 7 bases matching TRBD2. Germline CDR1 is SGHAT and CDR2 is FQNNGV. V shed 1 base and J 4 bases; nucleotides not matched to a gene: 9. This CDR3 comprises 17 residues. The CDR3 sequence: CASSLVAGRPITGELFF. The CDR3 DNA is TGTGCCAGCAGCTTAGTAGCGGGCAGACCTATCACCGGGGAGCTGTTTTTT.

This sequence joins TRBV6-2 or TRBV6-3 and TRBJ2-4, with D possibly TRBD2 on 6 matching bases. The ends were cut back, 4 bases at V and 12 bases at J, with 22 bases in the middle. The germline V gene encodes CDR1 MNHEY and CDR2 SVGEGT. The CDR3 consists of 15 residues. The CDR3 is CASSSPREPGEAQYF. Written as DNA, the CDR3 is TGTGCCAGCAGTTCCCCCCGGGAGCCCGGAGAGGCTCAGTACTTC.

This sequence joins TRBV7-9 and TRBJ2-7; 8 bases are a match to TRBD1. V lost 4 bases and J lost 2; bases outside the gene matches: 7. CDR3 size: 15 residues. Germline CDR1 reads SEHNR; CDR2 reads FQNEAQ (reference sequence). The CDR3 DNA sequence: TGTGCCAGCAGCTCAGCCCGGGACAGGCCCTACGAGCAGTACTTC. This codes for CASSSARDRPYEQYF.

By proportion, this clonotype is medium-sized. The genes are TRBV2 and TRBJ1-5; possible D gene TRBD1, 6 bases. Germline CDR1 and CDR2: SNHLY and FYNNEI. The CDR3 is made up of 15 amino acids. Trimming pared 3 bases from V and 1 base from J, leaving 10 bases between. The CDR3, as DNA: TGTGCCAGCAGTGAGGAGCAGGGGAGCAATCAGCCCCAGCATTTT. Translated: CASSEEQGSNQPQHF. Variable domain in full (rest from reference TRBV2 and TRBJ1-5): EPEVTQTPSHQVTQMGQEVILRCVPISNHLYFYWYRQILGQKVEFLVSFYNNEISEKSEIFDDQFSVERPDGSNFTLKIRSTKLEDSAMYFCASSEEQGSNQPQHFGDGTRLSIL.